This TCR beta chain originates from a study of blood T cell repertoires in COVID-19. Sequencing was performed with immunoSEQ multiplex PCR; in TCRdb, only in-frame clones are kept and a portion is missing. The table shows 300,000 to 350,000 clones, with more than 70% occurring only once. This clone was counted once. V gave up 4 bases and J gave up 0 bases, with 12 bases separating them. Germline V gene data show CDR1 as SGHRS and CDR2 as YFSETQ. This CDR3 contains 15 residues. What was sequenced was peripheral blood. The origin of this receptor is a man aged 25 to 45 with active or convalescent COVID-19. The chain links TRBV5-1 to TRBJ2-3; maybe TRBD1 (5 bases). This CDR3 reads CASSLTGHSTDTQYF. CDR3 DNA: TGCGCCAGCAGCCTCACCGGACACAGCACAGATACGCAGTATTTT.